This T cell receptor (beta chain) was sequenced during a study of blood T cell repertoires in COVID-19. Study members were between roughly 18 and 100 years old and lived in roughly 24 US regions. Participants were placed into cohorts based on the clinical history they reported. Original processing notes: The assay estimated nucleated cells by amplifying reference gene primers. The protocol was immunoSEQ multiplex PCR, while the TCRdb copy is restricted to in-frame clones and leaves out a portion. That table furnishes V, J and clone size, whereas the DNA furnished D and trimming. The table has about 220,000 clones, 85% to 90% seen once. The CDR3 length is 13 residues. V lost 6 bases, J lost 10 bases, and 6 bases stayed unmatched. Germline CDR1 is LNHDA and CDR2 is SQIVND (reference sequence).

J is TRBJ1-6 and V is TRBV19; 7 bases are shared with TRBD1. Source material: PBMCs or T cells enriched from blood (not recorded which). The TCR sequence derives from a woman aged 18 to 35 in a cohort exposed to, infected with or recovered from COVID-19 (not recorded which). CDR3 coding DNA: TGTGCCAGTAGCTTACAGGGGAGGTCACCCCTCCACTTT. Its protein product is CASSLQGRSPLHF.